This paragraph reports one T cell receptor beta chain. The source of the sample is a study of control samples from healthy donors and cancer patients. TCRdb keeps only in-frame clones here, not all; method: immunoSEQ multiplex PCR. The sample consists of tens of thousands of clones, around 90% of them appearing once. The TCR sequence derives from a man aged 25-40 years with colorectal cancer. The sequenced sample was PBMCs.

CDR3 DNA sequence: TGTGCCAGCAGCCCCAAAGGATTTGGCTACACCTTC. This gives the protein CASSPKGFGYTF. This chain uses TRBV6-5 with TRBJ1-2; D uncertain. The germline V gene has CDR1 MNHEY and CDR2 SVGAGI. The germline V and J ends were trimmed by 6 bases and 7 bases, with 12 bases remaining between them. The CDR3 covers 12 residues.